These 32 T cell receptor beta chains originate from one sample sequenced in a study of regulatory T cells in long-lasting Graves disease. Time point in this sample: newly diagnosed GD, antithyroid drugs for less than 3 months. TCR sequences were obtained from RNA taken from PBMCs. Construction of TCR beta libraries relied on iRepertoire HTBI primers and on Arm-PCR targeting CDR3 regions. MiXCR, run by TCRdb on the multiplex PCR reads, gives a single entry per CDR3 protein. The sample includes 680,000 or so distinct CDR3 sequences, 15% to 20% of them seen just once. This sample also appeared in a second study, on T cells in Graves' hyperthyroidism and ophthalmopathy.

Specimen: peripheral blood mononuclear cells (PBMCs), collected at new diagnosis, from a patient treated with antithyroid drugs. These receptors were obtained from a woman in her 30s with Graves disease.

This clonotype appeared a few times. The chain has TRBV6-9 and TRBJ2-3; 9 bases are shared with TRBD1. From germline, CDR1 is MNHGY and CDR2 SVAAGI. This CDR3 comprises 15 residues. The V segment lost 3 bases and the J segment 5 bases; nucleotides outside the gene matches: 6. CDR3 region: CASSYGDREIDTQYF. The CDR3 DNA reads as TGTGCCAGCAGTTACGGGGACAGGGAAATAGATACGCAGTATTTT.

In this sample, this clonotype turned up a few times. This chain joins TRBV9 and TRBJ2-7; TRBD1 aligns across 10 bases. Trimming took 0 bases from V and 2 from J; bases not matched to a gene: 2. This CDR3 is built from 15 residues. CDR1 SGDLS and CDR2 YYNGEE come from the germline V gene. CDR3 amino acids: CASSVGDRGPYEQYF. The CDR3 coding sequence is TGTGCCAGCAGCGTAGGGGACAGGGGCCCCTACGAGCAGTACTTC.

This clonotype was seen a handful of times. This chain connects TRBV9 to TRBJ2-5; TRBD2 matches at 8 bases. The germline V gene encodes CDR1 SGDLS and CDR2 YYNGEE. V gave up 0 bases and J gave up 4 bases; unmatched junction bases: 5. The CDR3 is 15 residues long. CDR3: CASSVEPAGVETQYF. CDR3 sequence (DNA): TGTGCCAGCAGCGTAGAGCCAGCGGGAGTAGAGACCCAGTACTTC. Using reference TRBV9 and TRBJ2-5 for the parts outside the CDR3, the full variable domain is DSGVTQTPKHLITATGQRVTLRCSPRSGDLSVYWYQQSLDQGLQFLIQYYNGEERAKGNILERFSAQQFPDLHSELNLSSLELGDSALYFCASSVEPAGVETQYFGPGTRLLVL.

In its sample, this clonotype was seen a few times. The chain recombines TRBV4-1 with TRBJ2-1; D not certain. V lost 8 bases to trimming and J lost 8 bases, with 16 bases between them. Germline V gene data show CDR1 as MGHRA and CDR2 as YSYEKL. This CDR3 region has 13 residues. The CDR3 reads CASRTVGQDEQFF. In nucleotides, the CDR3 is TGCGCCAGCCGTACGGTGGGTCAAGATGAGCAGTTCTTC.

This clonotype has only a few counts. The gene calls are TRBV7-6 and TRBJ2-1; 7 bases are a match to TRBD2. Looked up from germline, CDR1 is SGHVS and CDR2 is FNYEAQ. The CDR3 extends over 14 amino acids. The junction had 4 bases not matched to a gene; V was cut back by 1 base and J by 7 bases. CDR3 DNA sequence: TGTGCCAGCAGCTTAGATCTAGCGGTAAATGAGCAGTTCTTC. Amino acid sequence: CASSLDLAVNEQFF.

This chain uses TRBV6-2 or TRBV6-3 with TRBJ1-4; D remains unclear. Germline CDR1 and CDR2: MNHEY and SVGEGT. The CDR3 runs to 15 residues. V lost 6 bases, J lost 3 bases, and 14 bases lay in between. The CDR3 region has the DNA TGTGCCAGCAGCCTACTCTTTCAGTCTAATGAAAAACTGTTTTTT. Its protein is CASSLLFQSNEKLFF.

This clonotype was counted many times. The V and J genes are TRBV2 and TRBJ2-1, with no clear D. Germline CDR1 and CDR2: SNHLY and FYNNEI. The CDR3 length is 11 residues. V lost 4 bases to trimming and J lost 9 bases, with 7 bases between them. CDR3 residues: CASSVGGEQFF. The CDR3 DNA is TGTGCCAGCAGTGTTGGCGGTGAGCAGTTCTTC. Complete variable domain (other parts from reference TRBV2 and TRBJ2-1): EPEVTQTPSHQVTQMGQEVILRCVPISNHLYFYWYRQILGQKVEFLVSFYNNEISEKSEIFDDQFSVERPDGSNFTLKIRSTKLEDSAMYFCASSVGGEQFFGPGTRLTVL.

The sample holds many counts of this clonotype. The rearrangement uses TRBV2 and TRBJ2-7; TRBD1 is a possible D gene (6 bases). Germline V gene lookup returns CDR1 SNHLY and CDR2 FYNNEI. There are 14 residues in the CDR3. With 8 bases removed from V and 0 bases from J, the gap between germline ends came to 14 bases. This CDR3 reads CASFQGGISYEQYF. The CDR3 region has the DNA TGTGCCAGCTTCCAAGGGGGTATCTCCTACGAGCAGTACTTC.

This clonotype appeared a few times. The rearrangement links TRBV29-1 to TRBJ2-5; D is uncertain. Germline-derived CDR1 and CDR2 are SQVTM and ANQGSEA. V lost 6 bases and J lost 7, with 21 bases in between. This CDR3 is built from 14 residues. The CDR3 spells CSVRLGLVTATQYF. The CDR3 coding sequence is TGCAGCGTACGCCTCGGATTGGTAACGGCGACCCAGTACTTC.

This clonotype was seen a few times. The chain joins TRBV18 to TRBJ2-7; 8 nucleotides match TRBD1. The CDR3 is 15 amino acids. Trimming removed 3 bases from V and 0 bases from J; junction bases left unmatched: 4. From germline, CDR1 is KGHSH and CDR2 LQKENI. CDR3 protein: CASSPRQGPSYEQYF. The CDR3 DNA reads TGTGCCAGCTCACCTCGACAGGGGCCCTCCTACGAGCAGTACTTC.

This clonotype was seen a few times. The rearrangement links TRBV12-3 or TRBV12-4 to TRBJ1-2, with D possibly TRBD1 on 6 matching bases. The CDR3 consists of 14 residues. The germline V and J ends were trimmed by 3 bases and 4 bases, with 12 bases remaining between them. This CDR3 reads CASSFGTGLYGYTF. DNA for the CDR3: TGTGCCAGCAGTTTCGGCACAGGGCTCTATGGCTACACCTTC.

This clonotype was detected ten times or more. The CDR3: CASSAPTGGLETQYF. CDR3 bases: TGTGCCAGCAGCGCGCCCACAGGGGGCTTGGAGACCCAGTACTTC. This sequence joins TRBV9 and TRBJ2-5, with TRBD1 identical over 9 bases. J was trimmed by 5 bases and V by 3 bases; bases with no gene match: 8. Per the germline V gene, CDR1 is SGDLS and CDR2 is YYNGEE. This CDR3 region has 15 residues. Full variable domain (outside the CDR3, taken from reference TRBV9 and TRBJ2-5): DSGVTQTPKHLITATGQRVTLRCSPRSGDLSVYWYQQSLDQGLQFLIQYYNGEERAKGNILERFSAQQFPDLHSELNLSSLELGDSALYFCASSAPTGGLETQYFGPGTRLLVL.

This clonotype was seen at least ten times. The chain recombines TRBV15 with TRBJ1-4, with TRBD1 as a possible D gene (5 bases). This CDR3 contains 19 residues. With 3 bases removed from V and 6 bases from J, the gap between germline ends came to 26 bases. From germline, CDR1 is LNHNV and CDR2 YYDKDF (reference sequence). The CDR3 DNA sequence: TGTGCCACCAGCAGTCTAGTCTCCCAGGGAGGGGTGTCGGATGAAAAACTGTTTTTT. It yields the protein CATSSLVSQGGVSDEKLFF.

This clonotype was detected many times. The genes are TRBV30 and TRBJ2-7; no reliable D call. This CDR3 is built from 11 residues. The germline V gene encodes CDR1 GTSNPN and CDR2 SVGIG (reference sequence). V dropped 3 bases and J dropped 3 bases, with 6 bases sitting between them. CDR3 protein: CAWSWSYEQYF. CDR3 nucleotides: TGTGCCTGGAGCTGGAGCTACGAGCAGTACTTC.

This clonotype occurred many times. For the CDR3, the DNA is TGTGCCGCCTCGACTAGCGGGCCCTACAATGAGCAGTTCTTC. The encoded protein is CAASTSGPYNEQFF. The V call is TRBV24-1, the J call TRBJ2-1; 10 bases agree with TRBD2. J gave up 2 bases and V 12 bases, and 6 bases lay outside the gene matches. Germline V gene lookup returns CDR1 KGHDR and CDR2 SFDVKD. The CDR3 runs to 14 residues.

This clonotype was counted only a few times. The gene calls are TRBV25-1 and TRBJ1-6; 7 nucleotides agree with TRBD1. CDR1 and CDR2 (germline): MGHDK, SYGVNS. V trimming: 2 bases; J trimming: 6 bases; junction bases outside the gene matches: 4. The CDR3 is made up of 15 amino acids. CDR3 DNA sequence: TGTGCCAGCAGTGAAGGAGGGGGCGGTAATTCACCCCTCCACTTT. It specifies CASSEGGGGNSPLHF.

This clonotype was found many times. The chain carries TRBV11-2 and TRBJ1-1, with TRBD1 identical over 8 bases. Germline assignment: CDR1 SGHAT and CDR2 FQNNGV. J gave up 3 bases and V 3 bases, and 9 bases lay outside the gene matches. This CDR3 is 16 amino acids long. The DNA for the CDR3 is TGTGCCAGCAGCTTGGTCCCGGGACAGGCGCACACTGAAGCTTTCTTT. Translating gives CASSLVPGQAHTEAFF.

The V and J genes are TRBV5-1 and TRBJ2-7; D may be TRBD1 (6 bases). V gave up 2 bases and J gave up 2 bases, with 14 bases separating them. The CDR3 is 15 residues long. CDR1 and CDR2 (germline): SGHRS, YFSETQ. This chain's CDR3 is CASSLGQTATYEQYF. As DNA, the CDR3 is TGCGCCAGCAGCTTAGGACAGACAGCAACCTACGAGCAGTACTTC.

The sample holds a few counts of this clonotype. The V gene is TRBV11-3, the J gene TRBJ2-2; 7 positions agree with TRBD1. CDR1 is SGHNT, CDR2 YENEEA, per germline. V lost 2 bases and J lost 2; bases outside the gene matches: 2. The CDR3 runs to 15 residues. The CDR3 nucleotides are TGTGCCAGCAGCTTACACAGGGGTAACACCGGGGAGCTGTTTTTT. Residues: CASSLHRGNTGELFF.

In its sample, this clonotype was seen many times. The chain uses TRBV20-1 and TRBJ2-1; D ambiguous. Trimming removed 5 bases from V and 2 bases from J, with 16 bases in between. CDR3 length equals 15 residues. CDR1 is DFQATT and CDR2 is SNEGSKA in the germline V gene (reference sequence). The CDR3: CSALWPIDTYNEQFF. The CDR3 DNA is TGCAGTGCTTTGTGGCCGATTGATACCTACAATGAGCAGTTCTTC.

The V gene is TRBV5-1, the J gene TRBJ2-5, with 15 nucleotides matching TRBD2. CDR3 length equals 17 residues. Unmatched junction bases numbered 7, after V lost 2 bases and J lost 5 bases. Germline V gene data show CDR1 as SGHRS and CDR2 as YFSETQ. The DNA for the CDR3 is TGCGCCAGCAGCTTAGGGACTAGCGGGAGGCCCCAGGAGACCCAGTACTTC. This codes for CASSLGTSGRPQETQYF. The entire variable domain, with the rest obtained from reference TRBV5-1 and TRBJ2-5, is as follows: KAGVTQTPRYLIKTRGQQVTLSCSPISGHRSVSWYQQTPGQGLQFLFEYFSETQRNKGNFPGRFSGRQFSNSRSEMNVSTLELGDSALYLCASSLGTSGRPQETQYFGPGTRLLVL.

This clonotype occurred many times. This chain joins TRBV7-9 and TRBJ2-5, with 7 bases aligning to TRBD1. The CDR3 has 15 amino acids. With V trimmed by 3 bases and J by 2 bases, 6 bases remained unmatched. CDR1 SEHNR and CDR2 FQNEAQ come from the germline V gene (reference sequence). The CDR3 DNA is TGTGCCAGCAGCTTCCGTCAGACAGGGCAAGAGACCCAGTACTTC. This codes for CASSFRQTGQETQYF.

Comment on this clonotype: This may be a read error, as it is one base from a much larger clone. The chain employs TRBV28 and TRBJ1-2; 9 nucleotides match TRBD1. V lost 4 bases and J lost 8; bases outside the gene matches: 11. This CDR3 has 15 amino acids. Germline CDR1 reads MDHEN; CDR2 reads SYDVKM. The CDR3 protein is CASSSPYRGLRGYTF. CDR3 coding DNA: TGTGCCAGCAGTTCGCCCTACAGGGGGCTGCGAGGCTACACCTTC.

This clonotype came up many times. This sequence joins TRBV29-1 and TRBJ1-2; no reliable D call. The CDR3 consists of 13 residues. V was pared by 5 bases and J by 0 bases, with 10 bases between. CDR1 SQVTM and CDR2 ANQGSEA come from the germline V gene. The CDR3 region is CSVFQGSNYGYTF. The CDR3 nucleotides read TGCAGCGTTTTTCAAGGCTCTAACTATGGCTACACCTTC.

On this clonotype itself: A much larger clone differs by one base, so this may be a read error. The rearrangement links TRBV11-3 to TRBJ2-1; 11 bases agree with TRBD2. The CDR3 runs 15 residues. Germline V gene lookup returns CDR1 SGHNT and CDR2 YENEEA. DNA for the CDR3: TGTGCCAGCAGCTTGCGACTAGCGGGGAAAAATGGGCAGTTCTTC. Translated, it gives CASSLRLAGKNGQFF.

This clonotype was picked up many times. This chain uses TRBV7-2 with TRBJ2-5, with D uncertain. This CDR3 spans 12 amino acids. V was shortened by 1 base and J by 9 bases, with 9 bases between the two germline ends. Germline V gives CDR1 SGHTA, CDR2 FQGNSA. Here the CDR3 reads CASSLGETAQYF. In nucleotides, the CDR3 is TGTGCCAGCAGCTTAGGTGAGACGGCCCAGTACTTC.

This clonotype was detected a few times. The rearrangement joins TRBV19 to TRBJ1-5; TRBD1 is a possible D gene (6 bases). The CDR3 consists of 15 residues. Germline V gene sequence: CDR1 LNHDA, CDR2 SQIVND (reference sequence). V gave up 3 bases and J gave up 4 bases, with 13 bases separating them. CDR3 sequence: CASSIPTGANQPQHF. The CDR3 DNA sequence: TGTGCCAGTAGTATCCCCACGGGGGCTAATCAGCCCCAGCATTTT.

The chain links TRBV7-2 to TRBJ2-1; TRBD2 matches at 8 bases. V was clipped by 6 bases and J by 3 bases; unmatched bases: 7. This CDR3 spans 15 amino acids. Germline V gives CDR1 SGHTA, CDR2 FQGNSA. The CDR3 DNA follows: TGTGCCAGCAGTAAGGGACTAGGGGACTACAATGAGCAGTTCTTC. Protein product: CASSKGLGDYNEQFF.

This clonotype has a count of ten or more. The chain couples TRBV12-3 or TRBV12-4 to TRBJ2-7; TRBD2 aligns across 11 bases. Trimming removed 4 bases from V and 5 bases from J; junction bases left unmatched: 10. The CDR3 is 16 residues long. This CDR3 is CASSSDLTSGSHEQYF. DNA for the CDR3: TGTGCCAGCAGTTCCGACTTAACTAGCGGGAGCCACGAGCAGTACTTC.

This clonotype was counted at least ten times. The J gene is TRBJ1-5, the V gene TRBV2; TRBD1 might be the D (5 bases). Trimming removed 6 bases at V and 4 bases at J, with 19 bases between. CDR3 length: 16 residues. CDR1 and CDR2 (germline): SNHLY, FYNNEI. CDR3 coding DNA: TGTGCCAGCAGCCCAGTATGGGGGTTAGCGAATCAGCCCCAGCATTTT. Translation: CASSPVWGLANQPQHF.

V gene TRBV18 combines with J gene TRBJ2-1; 7 bases align to TRBD1. V was pared by 1 base and J by 5 bases, with 5 bases of the junction left unmatched. Per germline, CDR1 KGHSH and CDR2 LQKENI. The CDR3 extends over 15 amino acids. CDR3 region: CASSPHPGGNNEQFF. The CDR3 DNA sequence: TGTGCCAGCTCACCACATCCAGGGGGAAACAATGAGCAGTTCTTC.

The chain employs TRBV5-1 and TRBJ1-5; D possibly corresponds to TRBD1 (6 bases). Trimming took 1 base from V and 6 from J, leaving 14 bases between them. This CDR3 spans 15 amino acids. Germline assignment: CDR1 SGHRS and CDR2 YFSETQ. The CDR3 DNA reads as TGCGCCAGCAGCTTGCCGGGGGCGGTGTCTCAGCCCCAGCATTTT. The encoded protein is CASSLPGAVSQPQHF.